This T cell receptor (beta chain) was sequenced in a study of low-dose radiotherapy and immunotherapy resistance in tumors. Study in general: The study gave Cohort 2 1 Gy per fraction every two weeks, totaling 13 Gy over 26 weeks. Once cycle 1 day 1 began, patients took oral aspirin 300 mg daily for four cycles.

Gene-specific TRAV and TRBV primers were used for first-strand cDNA, covering alpha and beta chains. PCR amplification of the TCRs was performed with Phusion for approximately 20 PCR cycles, and it relied on a constant-region primer together with a V-primer adapter. Through in vitro transcription, the mRNA that had been isolated was amplified. TCRdb re-derived calls from the reads in MiXCR, one entry per CDR3 protein. The data show tens of thousands of distinct CDR3 sequences, roughly 29% seen once. There are 14 residues in the CDR3. Germline-derived CDR1 and CDR2 are SNHLY and FYNNEI. The junction had 8 bases not matched to a gene; V was cut back by 5 bases and J by 7 bases. Time point in this sample: before trial treatment. The donors' regimen was nivolumab, ipilimumab, aspirin, low-dose cyclophosphamide and low-dose radiotherapy.

This TCR was recovered from a male donor with rectosigmoid adenocarcinoma. This specimen consisted of PBMCs, obtained before treatment. V usage is TRBV2 and J usage is TRBJ2-4, with 7 bases aligning to TRBD1. The CDR3 protein is CASSLSEGANIQYF. CDR3 nucleotides: TGTGCCAGCAGTTTATCAGAGGGGGCCAACATTCAGTACTTC.